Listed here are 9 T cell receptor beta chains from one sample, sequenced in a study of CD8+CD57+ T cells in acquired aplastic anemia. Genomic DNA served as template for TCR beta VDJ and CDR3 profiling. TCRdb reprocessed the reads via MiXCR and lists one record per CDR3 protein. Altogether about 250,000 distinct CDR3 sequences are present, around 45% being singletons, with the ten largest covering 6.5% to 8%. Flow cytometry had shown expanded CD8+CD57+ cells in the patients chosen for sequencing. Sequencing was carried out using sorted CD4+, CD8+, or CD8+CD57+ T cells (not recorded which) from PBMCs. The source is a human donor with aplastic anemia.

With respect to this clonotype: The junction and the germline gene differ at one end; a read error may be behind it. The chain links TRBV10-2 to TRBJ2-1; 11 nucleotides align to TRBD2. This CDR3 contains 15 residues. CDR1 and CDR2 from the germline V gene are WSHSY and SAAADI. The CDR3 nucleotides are TGCGCCAGCAGTGAGGGACTAGCGGGTTATAGTGAGCGGCTCTTC. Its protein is CASSEGLAGYSERLF.

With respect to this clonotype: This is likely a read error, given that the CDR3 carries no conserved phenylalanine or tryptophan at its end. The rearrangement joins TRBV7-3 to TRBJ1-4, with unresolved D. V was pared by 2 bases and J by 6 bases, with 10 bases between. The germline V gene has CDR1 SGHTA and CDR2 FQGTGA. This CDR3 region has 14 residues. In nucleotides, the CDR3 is TGTGCCAGCAGCTTATCCGGGAATGATGAAAAACTGTTTTAT. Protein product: CASSLSGNDEKLFY.

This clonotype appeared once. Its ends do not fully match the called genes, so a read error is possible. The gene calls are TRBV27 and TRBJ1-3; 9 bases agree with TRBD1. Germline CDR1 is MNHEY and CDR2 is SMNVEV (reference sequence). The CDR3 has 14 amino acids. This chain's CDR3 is CASSTGGSGDTIYF. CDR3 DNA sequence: TGTGCCAGCTCTACAGGGGGCTCTGGAGACACCATATATTTT.

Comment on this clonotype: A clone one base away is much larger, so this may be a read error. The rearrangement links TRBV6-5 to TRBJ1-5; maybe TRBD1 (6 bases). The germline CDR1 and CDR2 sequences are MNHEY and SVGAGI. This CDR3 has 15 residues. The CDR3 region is CACSYGQGHNQPQHF. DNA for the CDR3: TGTGCCTGCAGTTACGGGCAGGGACACAATCAGCCCCAGCATTTT.

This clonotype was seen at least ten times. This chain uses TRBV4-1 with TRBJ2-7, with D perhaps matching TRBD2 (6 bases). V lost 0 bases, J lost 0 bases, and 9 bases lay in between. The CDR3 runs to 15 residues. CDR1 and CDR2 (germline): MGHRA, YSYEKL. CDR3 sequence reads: CASSQEAGGSYEQYF. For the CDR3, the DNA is TGCGCCAGCAGCCAAGAAGCCGGGGGCTCCTACGAGCAGTACTTC.

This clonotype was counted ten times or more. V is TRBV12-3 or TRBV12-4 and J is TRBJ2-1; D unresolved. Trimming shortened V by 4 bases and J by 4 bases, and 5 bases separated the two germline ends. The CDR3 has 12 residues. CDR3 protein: CASSYGYNEQFF. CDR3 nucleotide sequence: TGTGCCAGCAGTTACGGTTACAATGAGCAGTTCTTC.

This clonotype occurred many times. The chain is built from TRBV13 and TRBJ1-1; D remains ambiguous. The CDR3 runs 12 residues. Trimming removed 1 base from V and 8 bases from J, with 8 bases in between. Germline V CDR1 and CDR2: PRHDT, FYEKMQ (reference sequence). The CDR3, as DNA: TGTGCCAGCAGCTTAGAATTCGGCGAAGCTTTCTTT. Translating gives CASSLEFGEAFF.

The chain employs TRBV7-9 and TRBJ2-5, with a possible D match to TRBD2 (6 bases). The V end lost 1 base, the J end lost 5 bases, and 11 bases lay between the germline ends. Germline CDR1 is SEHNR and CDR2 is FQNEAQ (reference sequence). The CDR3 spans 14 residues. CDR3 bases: TGTGCCAGCAGCTTAGTCGGGAGCGGGGAGACCCAGTACTTC. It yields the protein CASSLVGSGETQYF.

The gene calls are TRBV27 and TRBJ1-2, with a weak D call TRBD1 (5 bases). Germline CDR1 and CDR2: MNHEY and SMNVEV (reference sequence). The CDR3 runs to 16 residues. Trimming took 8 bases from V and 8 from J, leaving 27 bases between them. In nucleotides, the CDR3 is TGTGCCAGCCAACCGGGAGGAGCCAGGGTCACCTCCGGCTACACCTTC. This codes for CASQPGGARVTSGYTF.